This record concerns one T cell receptor beta chain sequence. The germline CDR1 and CDR2 sequences are ENHRY and SYGVKD. Unmatched junction bases numbered 14, after V lost 4 bases and J lost 5 bases. The CDR3 runs to 17 residues. The record originates from a study of technical replicates of blood from a handful of donors. Sequenced by immunoSEQ multiplex PCR; TCRdb stores in-frame clones only, minus some. The table records 70,000 to 85,000 clones, around 92% of them present only once. The clonotype comes from a human donor in good health. This chain links TRBV10-3 with TRBJ2-1, with TRBD2 matching over 7 bases. What was sequenced was T cells isolated from PBMCs. The CDR3 region is CAISAMGGARGNNEQFF. CDR3 nucleotide sequence: TGTGCCATCAGTGCAATGGGAGGGGCCCGCGGGAACAATGAGCAGTTCTTC.